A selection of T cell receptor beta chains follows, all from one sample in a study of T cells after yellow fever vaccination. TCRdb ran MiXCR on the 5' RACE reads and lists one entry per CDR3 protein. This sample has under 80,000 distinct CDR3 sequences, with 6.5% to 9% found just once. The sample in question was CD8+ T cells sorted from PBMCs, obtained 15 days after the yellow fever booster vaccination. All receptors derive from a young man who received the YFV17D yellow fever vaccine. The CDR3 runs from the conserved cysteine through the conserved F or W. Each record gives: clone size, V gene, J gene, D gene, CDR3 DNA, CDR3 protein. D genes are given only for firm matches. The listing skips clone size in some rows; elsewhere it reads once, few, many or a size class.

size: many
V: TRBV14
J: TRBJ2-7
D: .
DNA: TGTGCCAGCAGCCCATTGGACAGCTCTTACTCCTACGAGCAGTACTTC
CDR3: CASSPLDSSYSYEQYF

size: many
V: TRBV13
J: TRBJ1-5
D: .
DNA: TGTGCCAGCAGTCGGGGGAATCAGCCCCAGCATTTT
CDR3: CASSRGNQPQHF

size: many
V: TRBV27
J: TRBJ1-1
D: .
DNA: TGTGCCAGCAGTCCGTACGGACAGACGAGGATACTAGAAGCTTTCTTT
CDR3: CASSPYGQTRILEAFF

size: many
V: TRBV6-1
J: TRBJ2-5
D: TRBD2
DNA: TGTGCCAGCAGCGCCCTGGGGGGGGAGACCCAGTACTTC
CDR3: CASSALGGETQYF

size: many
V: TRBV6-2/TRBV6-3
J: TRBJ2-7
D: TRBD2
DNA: TGTGCCAGCAGTTACTCGGTGCCTAGCGGGAGCTACGAGCAGTACTTC
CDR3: CASSYSVPSGSYEQYF

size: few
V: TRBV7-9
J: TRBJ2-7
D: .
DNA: TGTGCCAGCAGCTTAGCGTCCTTGGGGAACGGCGAGCAGTACTTC
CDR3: CASSLASLGNGEQYF

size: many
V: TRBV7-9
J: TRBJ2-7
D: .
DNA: TGTGCCAGCAGCTTTCATCAGGGAAGCTCTGACGAGCAGTACTTC
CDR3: CASSFHQGSSDEQYF

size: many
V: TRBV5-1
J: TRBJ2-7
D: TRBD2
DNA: TGCGCCAGCAGCGCCTTTACTAGCGGGAGCTACGAGCAGTACTTC
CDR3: CASSAFTSGSYEQYF

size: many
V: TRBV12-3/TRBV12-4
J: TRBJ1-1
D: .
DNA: TGTGCCAGCAGTTTATCCCACCGTCCCGAAGCTTTCTTT
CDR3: CASSLSHRPEAFF

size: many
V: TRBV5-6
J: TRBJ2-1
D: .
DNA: TGTGCCAGCAGCCCAAATGGGCTAACCAAGCAGTTCTTC
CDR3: CASSPNGLTKQFF

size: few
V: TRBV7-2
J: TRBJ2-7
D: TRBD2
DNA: TGTGCCAGCAGCTTAATAAGCGGGAGGTCGGTCCACGAGCAGTACTTC
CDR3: CASSLISGRSVHEQYF

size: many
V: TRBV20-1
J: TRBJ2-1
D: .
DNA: TGCAGTGCCAACCCACAGGACCCCCCTCGGGAGAGTGAGCAGTTCTTC
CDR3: CSANPQDPPRESEQFF

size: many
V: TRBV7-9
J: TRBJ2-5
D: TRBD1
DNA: TGTGCCAGCACCCGGACAGGATCGGAGACCCAGTACTTC
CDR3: CASTRTGSETQYF

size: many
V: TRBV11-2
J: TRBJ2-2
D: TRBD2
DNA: TGTGCCAGCAGCTTAGAAGGACTAGCGAGATCGAACACCGGGGAGCTGTTTTTT
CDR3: CASSLEGLARSNTGELFF

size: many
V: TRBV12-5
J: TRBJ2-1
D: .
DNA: TGTGCTAGTGGTAACCTAGCTCTTGAGCAGTTCTTC
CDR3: CASGNLALEQFF

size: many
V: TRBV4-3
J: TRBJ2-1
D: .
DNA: TGCGCCAGCAGCCAAGGAGTAAACAATGAGCAGTTCTTC
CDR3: CASSQGVNNEQFF

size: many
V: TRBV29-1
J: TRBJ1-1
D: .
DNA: TGCAGCGTTGATCCGGGACACCCGAACACTGAAGCTTTCTTT
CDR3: CSVDPGHPNTEAFF

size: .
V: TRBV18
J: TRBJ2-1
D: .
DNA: TGTGCCAGCTCCCGAGAATGCAATGAGCAGTTCTTC
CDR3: CASSRECNEQFF

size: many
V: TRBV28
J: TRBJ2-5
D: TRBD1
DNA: TGTGCCAGCAGTCTCGACAGGGGTCAGACCCAGTACTTC
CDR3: CASSLDRGQTQYF

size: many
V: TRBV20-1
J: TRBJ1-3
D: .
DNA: TGCAGTGCCGAGGGAACAGGCTCTGGAAACACCATATATTTT
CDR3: CSAEGTGSGNTIYF

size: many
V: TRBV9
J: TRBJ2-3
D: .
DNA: TGTGCCAGCAATACGGGCACAGATACGCAGTATTTT
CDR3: CASNTGTDTQYF

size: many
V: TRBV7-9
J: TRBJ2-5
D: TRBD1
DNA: TGTGCCAGCAGAACCGGGACAGGAGAGACCCAGTACTTC
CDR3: CASRTGTGETQYF